These T cell receptor beta chains were read from a single sample in a study of blood T cell repertoires in COVID-19. Data came from immunoSEQ multiplex PCR; TCRdb stores just in-frame clones and leaves some out. The data contain tens of thousands of clones, more than 80% of them singletons. The sample taken for sequencing was peripheral blood. The receptors shown here come from a man in his fifties or sixties with acute or convalescent COVID-19. CDR3s include the opening cysteine and the closing phenylalanine or tryptophan. Each record gives: D gene, clone size, J gene, V gene, CDR3 length, CDR3 protein, CDR3 DNA. D genes are given only for firm matches. Some rows have no size entry. The others give once, few or many, or a class for an expanded clone.

D: NA
size: NA
J: TRBJ2-1
V: TRBV3-1/TRBV3-2
length: 17
CDR3: CASSQGRQAESYNEQFF
DNA: TGTGCCAGCAGCCAAGGAAGACAAGCGGAATCCTACAATGAGCAGTTCTTC

D: TRBD2
size: once
J: TRBJ2-7
V: TRBV29-1
length: 12
CDR3: CSVAGGAYEQYF
DNA: TGCAGCGTAGCGGGAGGGGCCTACGAGCAGTACTTC

D: NA
size: NA
J: TRBJ2-7
V: TRBV28
length: 14
CDR3: CGTQGGTGVREQYF
DNA: TGTGGAACCCAGGGGGGGACAGGAGTGCGCGAGCAGTACTTC

D: TRBD1
size: NA
J: TRBJ1-4
V: TRBV7-6
length: 15
CDR3: CASSVTQGAREKLFF
DNA: TGTGCCAGCAGCGTTACACAGGGGGCAAGAGAAAAACTGTTTTTT

D: NA
size: NA
J: TRBJ2-1
V: TRBV30
length: 13
CDR3: CAWTTGAYNEQFF
DNA: TGTGCCTGGACGACCGGGGCCTACAATGAGCAGTTCTTC

D: NA
size: NA
J: TRBJ1-4
V: TRBV9
length: 15
CDR3: CASSVGRATNEKLFF
DNA: TGTGCCAGCAGCGTAGGCAGGGCAACTAATGAAAAACTGTTTTTT

D: NA
size: NA
J: TRBJ1-1
V: TRBV7-3
length: 13
CDR3: CASSLTGNTEAFF
DNA: TGTGCCAGCAGCCTGACAGGGAACACTGAAGCTTTCTTT

D: TRBD1
size: few
J: TRBJ1-5
V: TRBV30
length: 16
CDR3: CAWSGKQGAGNQPQHF
DNA: TGTGCCTGGAGTGGAAAACAGGGGGCGGGCAATCAGCCCCAGCATTTT

D: NA
size: NA
J: TRBJ1-2
V: TRBV4-1
length: 16
CDR3: CASSLYTTPGSYGYTF
DNA: TGCGCCAGCAGCCTCTATACCACGCCGGGGTCCTATGGCTACACCTTC

D: NA
size: NA
J: TRBJ1-2
V: TRBV30
length: 11
CDR3: CAWSVMRGYTF
DNA: TGTGCCTGGAGTGTAATGAGAGGCTACACCTTC

D: NA
size: NA
J: TRBJ2-7
V: TRBV3-1/TRBV3-2
length: 13
CDR3: CASSQESLFEQYF
DNA: TGTGCCAGCAGCCAAGAAAGCCTGTTCGAGCAGTACTTC

D: NA
size: NA
J: TRBJ2-1
V: TRBV12-3/TRBV12-4
length: 12
CDR3: CATRTDYNEQFF
DNA: TGTGCCACCAGGACTGACTACAATGAGCAGTTCTTC

D: TRBD2
size: NA
J: TRBJ2-7
V: TRBV4-1
length: 15
CDR3: CASSQRREVSYEQYF
DNA: TGCGCCAGCAGCCAACGGCGGGAGGTCTCCTACGAGCAGTACTTC

D: NA
size: NA
J: TRBJ1-3
V: TRBV6-5
length: 14
CDR3: CASGEAWSGNTIYF
DNA: TGTGCCAGCGGGGAGGCTTGGTCTGGAAACACCATATATTTT

D: TRBD2
size: NA
J: TRBJ2-5
V: TRBV28
length: 14
CDR3: CASSLAGGSETQYF
DNA: TGTGCCAGCAGTTTAGCGGGAGGGTCAGAGACCCAGTACTTC

D: NA
size: NA
J: TRBJ1-2
V: TRBV7-2
length: 13
CDR3: CASSLDRITGYTF
DNA: TGTGCCAGCAGCTTAGACAGGATAACTGGCTACACCTTC

D: TRBD1
size: NA
J: TRBJ2-5
V: TRBV10-2
length: 13
CDR3: CASNPGGYETQYF
DNA: TGCGCCAGCAATCCAGGGGGCTACGAGACCCAGTACTTC

D: NA
size: NA
J: TRBJ2-7
V: TRBV21-1
length: 16
CDR3: CASSKGPNYYCYEQYF
DNA: NA

D: NA
size: NA
J: TRBJ1-5
V: TRBV5-5
length: 14
CDR3: CASSNDMTNQPQHF
DNA: TGTGCCAGCAGTAACGACATGACGAATCAGCCCCAGCATTTT

D: TRBD1
size: once
J: TRBJ2-7
V: TRBV12-5
length: 16
CDR3: CASGYLTGTASYEQYF
DNA: TGTGCTAGTGGTTATCTAACCGGGACAGCCTCCTACGAGCAGTACTTC

D: TRBD2
size: NA
J: TRBJ2-5
V: TRBV13
length: 15
CDR3: CASSLVAGAGETQYF
DNA: TGTGCCAGCAGCTTAGTAGCGGGTGCAGGGGAGACCCAGTACTTC

D: NA
size: NA
J: TRBJ1-1
V: TRBV5-1
length: 15
CDR3: CASSLLPGLNTEAFF
DNA: TGCGCCAGCAGCTTGCTCCCAGGGTTGAACACTGAAGCTTTCTTT

D: TRBD1
size: NA
J: TRBJ1-1
V: TRBV7-2
length: 14
CDR3: CASSSTPGTGEAFF
DNA: TGTGCCAGCAGCTCTACCCCCGGGACAGGGGAAGCTTTCTTT

D: TRBD2
size: NA
J: TRBJ2-7
V: TRBV4-3
length: 16
CDR3: CASSRGLAGISYEQYF
DNA: TGCGCCAGCAGCCGGGGACTAGCGGGGATCTCCTACGAGCAGTACTTC

D: NA
size: NA
J: TRBJ1-6
V: TRBV7-2
length: 14
CDR3: CASSFFSYNSPLHF
DNA: TGTGCCAGCAGCTTCTTCTCCTATAATTCACCCCTCCACTTT

D: NA
size: NA
J: TRBJ1-5
V: TRBV18
length: 15
CDR3: CASSPSAGGLQPQHF
DNA: TGTGCCAGCTCACCATCCGCGGGGGGCTTACAGCCCCAGCATTTT

D: NA
size: few
J: TRBJ2-1
V: TRBV7-9
length: 14
CDR3: CASSQRDTYNEQFF
DNA: TGTGCCAGCAGCCAGCGGGACACCTACAATGAGCAGTTCTTC

D: NA
size: NA
J: TRBJ2-7
V: TRBV5-1
length: 13
CDR3: CASSRTGLYEQYF
DNA: TGCGCCAGCAGCCGAACAGGGCTCTACGAGCAGTACTTC

D: TRBD1
size: NA
J: TRBJ1-1
V: TRBV28
length: 14
CDR3: CASSSGQGGTEAFF
DNA: TGTGCCAGCAGTTCCGGACAGGGGGGCACTGAAGCTTTCTTT

D: TRBD1
size: NA
J: TRBJ1-1
V: TRBV30
length: 13
CDR3: CAWIRRQGGRAFF
DNA: TGTGCCTGGATAAGAAGACAGGGAGGAAGGGCTTTCTTT

D: TRBD1
size: NA
J: TRBJ2-7
V: TRBV18
length: 14
CDR3: CASSREGGGYEQYF
DNA: TGTGCCAGCTCAAGAGAAGGGGGCGGGTACGAGCAGTACTTC

D: TRBD1
size: NA
J: TRBJ2-5
V: TRBV27
length: 14
CDR3: CASSPGTGGETQYF
DNA: TGTGCCAGCAGTCCAGGGACAGGGGGAGAGACCCAGTACTTC

D: TRBD1
size: NA
J: TRBJ1-2
V: TRBV10-3
length: 13
CDR3: CAISPGQGDGYTF
DNA: TGTGCCATCAGCCCGGGACAGGGGGACGGCTACACCTTC

D: NA
size: NA
J: TRBJ2-7
V: TRBV5-1
length: 11
CDR3: CASRRLNEQYF
DNA: TGCGCCAGCAGACGGTTAAACGAGCAGTACTTC

D: NA
size: NA
J: TRBJ2-2
V: TRBV7-7
length: 14
CDR3: CASSLGQYTGELFF
DNA: TGTGCTAGCAGCTTAGGGCAGTACACCGGGGAGCTGTTTTTT

D: NA
size: NA
J: TRBJ2-1
V: TRBV5-4
length: 18
CDR3: CASSSGVSPSSSYNEQFF
DNA: TGTGCCAGCAGCTCGGGGGTCAGTCCTTCGAGCTCCTACAATGAGCAGTTCTTC

D: NA
size: NA
J: TRBJ1-2
V: TRBV7-9
length: 14
CDR3: CASSMTHSGYGYTF
DNA: TGTGCCAGCAGCATGACCCACAGCGGCTATGGCTACACCTTC

D: TRBD1
size: NA
J: TRBJ1-5
V: TRBV19
length: 13
CDR3: CATADRGNQPQHF
DNA: TGTGCCACTGCGGACAGGGGCAATCAGCCCCAGCATTTT

D: NA
size: NA
J: TRBJ2-3
V: TRBV7-3
length: 14
CDR3: CASSLLQSTDTQYF
DNA: TGTGCCAGCAGCTTACTACAGTCCACAGATACGCAGTATTTT

D: NA
size: NA
J: TRBJ2-5
V: TRBV4-2
length: 15
CDR3: CASSQEGGRQETQYF
DNA: TGTGCCAGCAGCCAAGAAGGAGGTAGGCAAGAGACCCAGTACTTC